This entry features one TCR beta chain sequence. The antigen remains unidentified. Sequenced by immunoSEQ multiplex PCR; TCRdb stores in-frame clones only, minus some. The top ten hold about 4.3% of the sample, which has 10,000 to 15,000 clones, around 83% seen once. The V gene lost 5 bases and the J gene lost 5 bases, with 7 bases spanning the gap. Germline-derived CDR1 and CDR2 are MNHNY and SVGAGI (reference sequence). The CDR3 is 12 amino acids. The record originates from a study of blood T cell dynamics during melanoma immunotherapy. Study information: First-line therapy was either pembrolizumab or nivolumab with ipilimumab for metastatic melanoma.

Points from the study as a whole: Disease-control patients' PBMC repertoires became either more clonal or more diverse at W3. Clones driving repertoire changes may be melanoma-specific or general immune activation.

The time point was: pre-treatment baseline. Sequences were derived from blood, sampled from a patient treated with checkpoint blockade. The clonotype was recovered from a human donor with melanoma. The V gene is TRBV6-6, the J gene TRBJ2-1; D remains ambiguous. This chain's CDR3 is CASSGYNNEQFF. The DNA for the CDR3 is TGTGCCAGCAGTGGATATAACAATGAGCAGTTCTTC.